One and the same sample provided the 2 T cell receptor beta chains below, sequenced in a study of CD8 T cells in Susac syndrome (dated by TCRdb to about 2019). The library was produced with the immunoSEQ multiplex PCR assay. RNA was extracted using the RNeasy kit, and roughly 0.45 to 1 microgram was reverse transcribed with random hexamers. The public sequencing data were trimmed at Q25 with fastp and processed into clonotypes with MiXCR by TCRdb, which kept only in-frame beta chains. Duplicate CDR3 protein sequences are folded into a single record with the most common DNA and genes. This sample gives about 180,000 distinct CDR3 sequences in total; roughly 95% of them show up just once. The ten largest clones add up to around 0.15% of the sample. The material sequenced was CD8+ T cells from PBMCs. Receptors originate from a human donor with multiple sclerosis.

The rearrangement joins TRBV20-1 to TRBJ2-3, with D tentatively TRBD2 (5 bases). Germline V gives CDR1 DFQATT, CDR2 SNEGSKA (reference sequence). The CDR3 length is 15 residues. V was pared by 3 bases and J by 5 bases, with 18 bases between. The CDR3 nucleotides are TGCAGTGCTAGTCTGGCGGGTGGTCGTGTAGATACGCAGTATTTT. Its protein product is CSASLAGGRVDTQYF.

The CDR3 nucleotides read TGTGCCAGCAGTGTCTCAGGGGGCGCTCTTCAGCCCCAGCATTTT. Its translation: CASSVSGGALQPQHF. This rearrangement joins TRBV27 to TRBJ1-5, with TRBD1 identical over 8 bases. Germline CDR1 is MNHEY and CDR2 is SMNVEV (reference sequence). The J segment lost 6 bases and the V segment lost 5 bases, leaving 9 bases of the junction unmatched. This CDR3 is built from 15 residues.